One sample yielded the 12 T cell receptor beta chains listed below, sequenced in a study of CD8+CD57+ T cells in acquired aplastic anemia. Genomic DNA templated the TCR beta VDJ and CDR3 profiling. TCRdb reprocessed the reads via MiXCR and lists one record per CDR3 protein. The sample lists about 120,000 distinct CDR3 sequences, under 60% occurring once. Patients sequenced had flow cytometry evidence of CD8+CD57+ cell expansion. The sample comprised sorted CD4+, CD8+, or CD8+CD57+ T cells (not recorded which) from PBMCs. The receptors come from a human donor with aplastic anemia.

The sample holds a few counts of this clonotype. The chain uses TRBV7-2 and TRBJ2-7; 10 bases agree with TRBD1. The CDR3 loop spans 15 amino acids. Unmatched junction bases numbered 6, after V lost 5 bases and J lost 2 bases. CDR1 is SGHTA and CDR2 is FQGNSA in the germline V gene. For the CDR3, the DNA is TGTGCCAGCAGCCTAGGACAGGGGGTGCCCTACGAGCAGTACTTC. Residues: CASSLGQGVPYEQYF.

This chain links TRBV6-2 or TRBV6-3 with TRBJ1-5; 7 nucleotides match TRBD1. CDR1 MNHEY and CDR2 SVGEGT come from the germline V gene. The CDR3 totals 14 residues. V lost 6 bases, J lost 11 bases, and 13 bases stayed unmatched. In DNA, the CDR3 is TGTGCCAGCAGACCTCCTCGGACAGGTCTGGCCCAGCATTTT. This translates into CASRPPRTGLAQHF.

The chain links TRBV10-3 to TRBJ1-6, with 9 bases identical to TRBD1. The CDR3 extends over 14 amino acids. The J segment lost 10 bases and the V segment lost 6 bases, leaving 7 bases of the junction unmatched. Germline V CDR1 and CDR2: ENHRY, SYGVKD. DNA of the CDR3: TGTGCCATCAGGCCCCGGGACAGGGACTCACCCCTCCACTTT. As protein: CAIRPRDRDSPLHF.

The V and J genes are TRBV24-1 and TRBJ2-3; a possible D gene is TRBD1 (6 bases). Germline values: CDR1 KGHDR, CDR2 SFDVKD. V lost 5 bases, J lost 2 bases, and 16 bases lay in between. The CDR3 contains 16 residues. CDR3 sequence: CATSGQMGDTTDTQYF. In nucleotides, the CDR3 is TGTGCCACCAGTGGCCAGATGGGGGACACCACAGATACGCAGTATTTT.

The V call is TRBV2, the J call TRBJ2-7; TRBD1 might be the D (5 bases). Germline V lookup: CDR1 SNHLY, CDR2 FYNNEI. CDR3 length equals 13 residues. V was trimmed by 8 bases and J by 5 bases, leaving 16 bases between them. CDR3 sequence (DNA): TGTGCCAGCCGAATCCAGGGTCCACACGAGCAGTACTTC. Its protein product is CASRIQGPHEQYF.

Ten or more counts support this clonotype. V is TRBV6-5 and J is TRBJ1-1; D is ambiguous. Germline-derived CDR1 and CDR2 are MNHEY and SVGAGI. The CDR3 has 13 amino acids. V dropped 10 bases and J dropped 4 bases, with 16 bases sitting between them. CDR3 in amino acids: CATGEGYGTEAFF. CDR3 DNA: TGTGCCACCGGGGAAGGTTACGGCACTGAAGCTTTCTTT.

The rearrangement uses TRBV2 and TRBJ1-6, with D perhaps TRBD1 (5 bases). V was trimmed by 1 base and J by 7 bases, leaving 11 bases between them. From germline, CDR1 is SNHLY and CDR2 FYNNEI. CDR3 length: 15 residues. The CDR3 DNA follows: TGTGCCAGCAGTGAAGGGGCGCAGGGAAATTCACCCCTCCACTTT. Protein sequence: CASSEGAQGNSPLHF.

The V call is TRBV7-6, the J call TRBJ2-5; D is undetermined. The germline gives CDR1 SGHVS, CDR2 FNYEAQ. V gave up 3 bases and J gave up 5 bases, with 10 bases separating them. CDR3 length equals 13 residues. CDR3 nucleotides: TGTGCCAGCAGCTTTTTGGTTCGGGAGACCCAGTACTTC. Translated, it gives CASSFLVRETQYF.

This clonotype has at least ten counts. J is TRBJ2-7 and V is TRBV5-1; tentatively, D is TRBD1 or TRBD2 (5 bases each). Germline V gives CDR1 SGHRS, CDR2 YFSETQ. CDR3 length: 16 amino acids. V lost 4 bases and J lost 4, with 21 bases in between. As DNA, the CDR3 is TGCGCCAGCAGCCCGGGGACCGGTCTCGCAGGATACGAGCAGTACTTC. Amino acid sequence: CASSPGTGLAGYEQYF.

This chain joins TRBV19 and TRBJ2-7, with D possibly TRBD1 on 5 matching bases. Per the germline V gene, CDR1 is LNHDA and CDR2 is SQIVND (reference sequence). The CDR3 covers 12 residues. V shed 5 bases and J shed 5 bases, with 10 bases lying between them. CDR3 sequence (DNA): TGTGCCAGTAGTGAGCAGGGTAACGAGCAGTACTTC. Encoded protein: CASSEQGNEQYF.

The gene calls are TRBV7-2 and TRBJ1-2, with 7 nucleotides matching TRBD1. J lost 5 bases, V lost 0 bases, and 6 bases had no gene match. The CDR3 consists of 15 residues. Germline values: CDR1 SGHTA, CDR2 FQGNSA. CDR3 sequence reads: CASSLAIGRGYGYTF. The CDR3 nucleotides read TGTGCCAGCAGCTTAGCTATTGGCAGGGGGTATGGCTACACCTTC. Full variable domain (rest looked up from reference TRBV7-2 and TRBJ1-2): GAGVSQSPSNKVTEKGKDVELRCDPISGHTALYWYRQSLGQGLEFLIYFQGNSAPDKSGLPSDRFSAERTGGSVSTLTIQRTQQEDSAVYLCASSLAIGRGYGYTFGSGTRLTVV.

The chain employs TRBV19 and TRBJ2-7; D call uncertain. Looked up from germline, CDR1 is LNHDA and CDR2 is SQIVND (reference sequence). The CDR3 is 13 residues long. Between the trimmed V and J ends, which lost 1 base and 3 bases, there was a span of 7 bases. Written as DNA, the CDR3 is TGTGCCAGTAGTATAGTAGCCGGCTACGAGCAGTACTTC. Translating it yields CASSIVAGYEQYF.